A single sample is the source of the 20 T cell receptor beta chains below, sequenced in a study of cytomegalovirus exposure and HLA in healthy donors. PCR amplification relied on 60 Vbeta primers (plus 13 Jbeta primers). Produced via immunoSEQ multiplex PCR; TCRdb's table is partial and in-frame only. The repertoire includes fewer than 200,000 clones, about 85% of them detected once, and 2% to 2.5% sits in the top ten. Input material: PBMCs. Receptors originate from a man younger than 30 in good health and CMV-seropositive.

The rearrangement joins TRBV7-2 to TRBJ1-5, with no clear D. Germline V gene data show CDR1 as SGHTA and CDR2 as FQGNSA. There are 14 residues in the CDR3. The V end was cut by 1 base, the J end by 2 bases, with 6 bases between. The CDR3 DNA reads TGTGCCAGCAGCTTAGGACAACGCAATCAGCCCCAGCATTTT. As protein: CASSLGQRNQPQHF.

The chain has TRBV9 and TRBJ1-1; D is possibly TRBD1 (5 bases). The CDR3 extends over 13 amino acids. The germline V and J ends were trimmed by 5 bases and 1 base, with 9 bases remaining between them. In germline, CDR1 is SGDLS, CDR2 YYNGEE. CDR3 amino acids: CASRKQENTEAFF. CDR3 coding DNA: TGTGCCAGCAGGAAACAGGAGAACACTGAAGCTTTCTTT.

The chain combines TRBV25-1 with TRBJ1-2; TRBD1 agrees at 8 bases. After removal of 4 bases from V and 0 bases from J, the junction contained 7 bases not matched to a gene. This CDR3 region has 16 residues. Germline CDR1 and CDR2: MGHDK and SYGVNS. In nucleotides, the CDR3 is TGTGCCAGCAGTGTAGGGGACAGGACCGCTAACTATGGCTACACCTTC. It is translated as CASSVGDRTANYGYTF.

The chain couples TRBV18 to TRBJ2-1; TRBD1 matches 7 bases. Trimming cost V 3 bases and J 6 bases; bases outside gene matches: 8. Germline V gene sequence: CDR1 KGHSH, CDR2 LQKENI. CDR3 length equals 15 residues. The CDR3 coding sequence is TGTGCCAGCTCACCGGGACAGAATCCCGTCAATGAGCAGTTCTTC. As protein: CASSPGQNPVNEQFF.

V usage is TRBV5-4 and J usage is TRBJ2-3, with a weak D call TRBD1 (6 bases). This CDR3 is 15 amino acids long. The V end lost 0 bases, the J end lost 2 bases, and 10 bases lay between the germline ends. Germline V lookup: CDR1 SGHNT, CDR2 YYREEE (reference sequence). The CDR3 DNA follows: TGTGCCAGCAGCTTGGGGGGGCAGCTCACAGATACGCAGTATTTT. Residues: CASSLGGQLTDTQYF. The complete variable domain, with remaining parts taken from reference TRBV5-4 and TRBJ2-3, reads ETGVTQSPTHLIKTRGQQVTLRCSSQSGHNTVSWYQQALGQGPQFIFQYYREEENGRGNFPPRFSGLQFPNYSSELNVNALELDDSALYLCASSLGGQLTDTQYFGPGTRLTVL.

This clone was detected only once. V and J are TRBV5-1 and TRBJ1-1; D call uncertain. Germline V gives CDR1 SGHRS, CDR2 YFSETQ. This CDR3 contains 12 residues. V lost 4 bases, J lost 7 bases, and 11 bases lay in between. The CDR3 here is CASSANSGEAFF. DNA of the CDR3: TGCGCCAGCAGCGCAAACTCGGGTGAAGCTTTCTTT.

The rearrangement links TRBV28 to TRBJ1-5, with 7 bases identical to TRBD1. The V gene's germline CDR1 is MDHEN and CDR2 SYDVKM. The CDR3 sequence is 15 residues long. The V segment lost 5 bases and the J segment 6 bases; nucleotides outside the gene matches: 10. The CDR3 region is CASSGSRQGSQPQHF. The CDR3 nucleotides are TGTGCCAGCAGTGGCTCACGACAGGGAAGTCAGCCCCAGCATTTT.

CDR3 nucleotide sequence: TGTGCCAGCAGCCGTACAACCGGGACAGGGAGCGAGCAGTACTTC. It is translated as CASSRTTGTGSEQYF. The J gene is TRBJ2-7, the V gene TRBV27, with 9 bases matching TRBD1. V shed 6 bases and J 6 bases; nucleotides not matched to a gene: 12. This CDR3 is 15 amino acids long. Germline lookup yields CDR1 MNHEY and CDR2 SMNVEV (reference sequence).

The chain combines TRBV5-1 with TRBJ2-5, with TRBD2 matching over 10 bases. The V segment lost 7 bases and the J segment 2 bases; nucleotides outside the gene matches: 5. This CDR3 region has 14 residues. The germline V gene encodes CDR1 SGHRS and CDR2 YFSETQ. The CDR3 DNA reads TGCGCCAGCTACCAGCGGGGGGGACAAGAGACCCAGTACTTC. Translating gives CASYQRGGQETQYF.

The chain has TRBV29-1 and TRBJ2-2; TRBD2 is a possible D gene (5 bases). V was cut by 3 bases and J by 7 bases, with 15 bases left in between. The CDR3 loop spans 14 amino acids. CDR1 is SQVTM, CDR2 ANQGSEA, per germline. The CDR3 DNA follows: TGCAGCGTTGATGAGGTGGGGAGTGGCGGGGAGCTGTTTTTT. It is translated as CSVDEVGSGGELFF.

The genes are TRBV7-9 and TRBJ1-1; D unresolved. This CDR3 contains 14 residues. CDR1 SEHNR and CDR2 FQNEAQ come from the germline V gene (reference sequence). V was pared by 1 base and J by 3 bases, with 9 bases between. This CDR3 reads CASSLGAQYTEAFF. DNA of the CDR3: TGTGCCAGCAGCTTAGGGGCACAGTACACTGAAGCTTTCTTT.

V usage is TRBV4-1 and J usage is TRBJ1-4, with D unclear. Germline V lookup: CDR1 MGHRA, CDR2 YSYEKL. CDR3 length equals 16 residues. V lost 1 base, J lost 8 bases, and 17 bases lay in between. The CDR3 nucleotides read TGCGCCAGCAGCCAAGCAGTAGCGCATTATGGGGAAAAACTGTTTTTT. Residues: CASSQAVAHYGEKLFF.

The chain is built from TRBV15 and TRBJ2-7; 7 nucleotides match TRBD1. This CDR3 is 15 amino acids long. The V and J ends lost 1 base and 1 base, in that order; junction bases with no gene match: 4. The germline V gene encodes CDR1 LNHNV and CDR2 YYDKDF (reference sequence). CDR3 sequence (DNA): TGTGCCACCAGCAGAGGACGACAGGGATCCTACGAGCAGTACTTC. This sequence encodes CATSRGRQGSYEQYF.

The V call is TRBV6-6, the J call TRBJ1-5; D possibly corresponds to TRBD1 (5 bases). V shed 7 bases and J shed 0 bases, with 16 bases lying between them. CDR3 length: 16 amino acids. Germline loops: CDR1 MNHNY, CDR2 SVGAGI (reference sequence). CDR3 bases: TGTGCCAGCACCCAAGGCTGGGGGGTTAGCAATCAGCCCCAGCATTTT. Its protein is CASTQGWGVSNQPQHF.

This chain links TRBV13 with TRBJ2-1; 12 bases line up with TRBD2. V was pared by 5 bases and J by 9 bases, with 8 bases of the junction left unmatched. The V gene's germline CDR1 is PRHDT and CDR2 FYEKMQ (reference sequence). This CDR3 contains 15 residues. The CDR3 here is CASSKTSGGTGEQFF. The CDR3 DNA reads TGTGCCAGCAGCAAGACTAGCGGGGGTACAGGTGAGCAGTTCTTC.

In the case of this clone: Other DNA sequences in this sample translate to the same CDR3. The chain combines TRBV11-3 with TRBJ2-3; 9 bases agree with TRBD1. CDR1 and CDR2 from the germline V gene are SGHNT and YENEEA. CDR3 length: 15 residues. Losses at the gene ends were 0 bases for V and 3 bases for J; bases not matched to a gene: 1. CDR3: CASSLDGTGTDTQYF. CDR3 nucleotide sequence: TGTGCCAGCAGCTTAGATGGGACAGGGACAGATACGCAGTATTTT.

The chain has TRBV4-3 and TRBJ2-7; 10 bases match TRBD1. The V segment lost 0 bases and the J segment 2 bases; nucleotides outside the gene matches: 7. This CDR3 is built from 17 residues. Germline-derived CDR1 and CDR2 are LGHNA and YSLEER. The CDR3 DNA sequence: TGCGCCAGCAGCCAAGAGGTGGGACAGGGGTATCCCTACGAGCAGTACTTC. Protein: CASSQEVGQGYPYEQYF.

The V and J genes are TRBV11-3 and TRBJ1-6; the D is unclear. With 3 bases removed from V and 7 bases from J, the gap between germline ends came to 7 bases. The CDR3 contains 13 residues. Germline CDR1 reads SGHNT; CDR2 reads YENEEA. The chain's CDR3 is CASSLGGNSPLHF. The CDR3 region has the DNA TGTGCCAGCAGCTTGGGAGGCAATTCACCCCTCCACTTT. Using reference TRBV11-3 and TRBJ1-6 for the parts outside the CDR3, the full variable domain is EAGVVQSPRYKIIEKKQPVAFWCNPISGHNTLYWYLQNLGQGPELLIRYENEEAVDDSQLPKDRFSAERLKGVDSTLKIQPAELGDSAVYLCASSLGGNSPLHFGNGTRLTVT.

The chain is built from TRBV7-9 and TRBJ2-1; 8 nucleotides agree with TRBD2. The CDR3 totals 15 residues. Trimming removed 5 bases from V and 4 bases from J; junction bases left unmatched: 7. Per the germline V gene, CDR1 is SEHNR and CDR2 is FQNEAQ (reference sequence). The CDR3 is CASSPPSGGYNEQFF. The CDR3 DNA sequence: TGTGCCAGCAGCCCCCCCAGCGGGGGTTACAATGAGCAGTTCTTC.

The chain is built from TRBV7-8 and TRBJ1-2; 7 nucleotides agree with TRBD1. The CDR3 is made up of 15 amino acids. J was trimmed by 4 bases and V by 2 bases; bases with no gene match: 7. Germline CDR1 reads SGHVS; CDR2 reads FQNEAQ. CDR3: CASSLRDSSRYGYTF. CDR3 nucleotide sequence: TGTGCCAGCAGCTTACGGGACAGTTCCCGCTATGGCTACACCTTC.